The TCR beta chain described here comes from a study of blood T cells in healthy people across ages. Whole-study results and caveats: More naive CD4+ cells and higher diversity marked long-lived donors relative to aged donors. Older age coincided with a roughly linear decline in TCR beta diversity per million T cells.

Concerning this clonotype itself: The antigen is undetermined.

Deletions cut 1 base from V and 1 base from J, with 14 bases between. The CDR3 contains 16 residues. The germline V gene encodes CDR1 MNHEY and CDR2 SMNVEV (reference sequence). Alongside a J-beta primer mix, a sample-barcoded 5' primer served in a second PCR lasting about 6 to 11 cycles. TCRdb ran MiXCR on the 5' RACE reads and lists one entry per CDR3 protein. The sample includes over 1,300,000 distinct CDR3 sequences, approximately 63% of them seen just once. The chain joins TRBV27 to TRBJ2-7; D possibly corresponds to TRBD2 (5 bases). Sequencing was performed on blood. The TCR comes from a man aged 18 to 29 in good health. The CDR3 is CASSLYSGSGSYEQYF. CDR3 nucleotide sequence: TGTGCCAGCAGTTTATATTCGGGATCCGGGTCCTACGAGCAGTACTTC.